Each of the 32 T cell receptor beta chains below was sequenced from the same sample in a study of vaccination and CD4 T cells after COVID-19. Treatment noted: approximately 9-day PBMC culture with coronavirus spike peptide pools or control peptides (ViraFEST assay). These receptors lack a known antigen. Sequencing of the DNA from cultured CD4+ T cells was carried out with the Oncomine TCR Beta short-read assay. TCRdb fed the PCR reads into MiXCR, producing one record per CDR3 protein. The sample includes fewer than 20,000 distinct CDR3 sequences, roughly two fifths of them seen just once. Sequenced material: CD4+ T cells from blood, cultured in vitro, taken before SARS-CoV-2 vaccination. The receptors derive from a human donor who had recovered from COVID-19.

This clonotype has just a few counts. This sequence joins TRBV6-2 or TRBV6-3 and TRBJ1-1; the D gene is possibly TRBD1 (5 bases). Trimming stripped 6 bases from V and 0 bases from J, with 11 bases between. This CDR3 is 14 amino acids long. Per germline, CDR1 MNHEY and CDR2 SVGEGT. This CDR3 reads CASSPGRMNTEAFF. In DNA form, the CDR3 reads TGTGCCAGCAGCCCGGGACGGATGAACACTGAAGCTTTCTTT.

The rearrangement joins TRBV3-1 to TRBJ2-7; D tentatively fits TRBD1 or TRBD2 (5 bases each). Germline CDR1 is LGHDT and CDR2 is YNNKEL (reference sequence). Between the trimmed V and J ends, which lost 3 bases and 2 bases, there was a span of 5 bases. The CDR3 is 12 amino acids. The CDR3 reads CASSQGPYEQYF. The CDR3 DNA is TGTGCCAGCAGCCAGGGACCCTACGAGCAGTACTTC.

This clonotype was counted a few times. The genes are TRBV6-1 and TRBJ2-7; no clear D. This CDR3 spans 15 amino acids. Per the germline V gene, CDR1 is MNHNS and CDR2 is SASEGT. Deletions cut 6 bases from V and 1 base from J, with 16 bases between. CDR3 loop: CASRLNPLGSYEQYF. Here the CDR3 DNA reads TGTGCCAGCAGGTTAAACCCCCTGGGGTCCTACGAGCAGTACTTC.

The chain has TRBV20-1 and TRBJ1-4; TRBD1 is a possible D gene (5 bases). V gave up 2 bases and J gave up 4 bases, with 5 bases separating them. This CDR3 is 12 amino acids long. Germline assignment: CDR1 DFQATT and CDR2 SNEGSKA (reference sequence). CDR3 in amino acids: CSARQGNEKLFF. In DNA, the CDR3 is TGCAGTGCTAGACAGGGTAATGAAAAACTGTTTTTT.

The chain uses TRBV20-1 and TRBJ2-3; D uncertain. The CDR3 has 14 residues. Trimming shortened V by 3 bases and J by 1 base, and 11 bases separated the two germline ends. Germline V gene lookup returns CDR1 DFQATT and CDR2 SNEGSKA (reference sequence). CDR3 protein: CSASSPAGTDTQYF. The DNA for the CDR3 is TGCAGTGCTAGTAGCCCTGCGGGCACAGATACGCAGTATTTT.

J is TRBJ1-1 and V is TRBV11-3, with TRBD1 as a possible D gene (5 bases). Trimming took 5 bases from V and 6 from J, leaving 13 bases between them. The CDR3 runs 13 residues. The V gene's germline CDR1 is SGHNT and CDR2 YENEEA. The CDR3 protein is CASSISGGPEAFF. In DNA form, the CDR3 reads TGTGCCAGCAGCATAAGCGGGGGTCCTGAAGCTTTCTTT. Filled out from reference TRBV11-3 and TRBJ1-1, the complete variable domain reads EAGVVQSPRYKIIEKKQPVAFWCNPISGHNTLYWYLQNLGQGPELLIRYENEEAVDDSQLPKDRFSAERLKGVDSTLKIQPAELGDSAVYLCASSISGGPEAFFGQGTRLTVV.

This clonotype appeared a few times. CDR3: CASSEAAVVGGNTIYF. CDR3 bases: TGTGCCAGCAGTGAAGCAGCGGTGGTCGGTGGAAACACCATATATTTT. The gene calls are TRBV6-1 and TRBJ1-3; D call uncertain. V lost 0 bases and J 3 bases, leaving 12 bases between the germline ends. The CDR3 length is 16 residues. CDR1 MNHNS and CDR2 SASEGT come from the germline V gene.

This clonotype was seen more than once but under ten times. The V and J genes are TRBV20-1 and TRBJ1-2; TRBD1 aligns across 7 bases. The CDR3 totals 14 residues. Germline-derived CDR1 and CDR2 are DFQATT and SNEGSKA (reference sequence). V was clipped by 5 bases and J by 0 bases; unmatched bases: 6. Here the CDR3 reads CSAPNRGTNYGYTF. The CDR3 DNA reads as TGCAGTGCTCCCAACAGGGGTACTAACTATGGCTACACCTTC.

The V gene is TRBV24-1, the J gene TRBJ2-1; unclear D gene. Germline V gene data show CDR1 as KGHDR and CDR2 as SFDVKD. Trimming removed 2 bases from V and 8 bases from J, with 3 bases in between. This CDR3 contains 11 residues. The CDR3 bases are TGTGCCACCAGTGATTACGATGAGCAGTTCTTC. It specifies CATSDYDEQFF.

This clonotype came up a few times. V usage is TRBV6-1 and J usage is TRBJ1-2, with D possibly matching TRBD1 (5 bases). The CDR3 is 14 residues long. Germline-derived CDR1 and CDR2 are MNHNS and SASEGT. V shed 5 bases and J shed 4 bases, with 14 bases lying between them. CDR3 residues: CASSHRGEGYGYTF. The DNA of the CDR3 is TGTGCCAGCAGTCACCGGGGGGAAGGCTATGGCTACACCTTC.

The gene calls are TRBV7-9 and TRBJ2-7; 8 bases are a match to TRBD2. The CDR3 spans 16 residues. CDR1 and CDR2 from the germline V gene are SEHNR and FQNEAQ (reference sequence). The J segment lost 1 base and the V segment lost 7 bases, leaving 12 bases of the junction unmatched. The CDR3 DNA sequence: TGTGCCAGCACAGGGTTAGCGGGAAACTTGTCCTACGAGCAGTACTTC. Translated, it gives CASTGLAGNLSYEQYF.

This clonotype was seen a handful of times. The chain has TRBV7-2 and TRBJ1-1; perhaps TRBD1 as D (6 bases). With 2 bases removed from V and 0 bases from J, the gap between germline ends came to 13 bases. In germline, CDR1 is SGHTA, CDR2 FQGNSA. CDR3 length: 16 residues. CDR3 nucleotide sequence: TGTGCCAGCAGCTTATTAGGGGGGCGGATGAACACTGAAGCTTTCTTT. This translates into CASSLLGGRMNTEAFF.

The CDR3 protein is CASSGGASGANVLTF. As DNA, the CDR3 is TGTGCCAGCAGCGGGGGCGCCTCTGGGGCCAACGTCCTGACTTTC. V is TRBV28 and J is TRBJ2-6; D assignment may be TRBD1 or TRBD2 (6 bases each). This CDR3 region has 15 residues. The germline V gene has CDR1 MDHEN and CDR2 SYDVKM. Trimming took 6 bases from V and 0 from J, leaving 9 bases between them.

The chain uses TRBV28 and TRBJ1-1; D perhaps matches TRBD1 (5 bases). V was trimmed by 2 bases and J by 11 bases, leaving 12 bases between them. Germline V gives CDR1 MDHEN, CDR2 SYDVKM. This CDR3 is built from 12 residues. This chain's CDR3 is CASSLQGTGAFF. The CDR3 bases are TGTGCCAGCAGTTTACAGGGAACCGGGGCTTTCTTT.

The chain combines TRBV7-8 with TRBJ2-3; 7 bases fit TRBD2. The CDR3 is made up of 15 amino acids. The germline gives CDR1 SGHVS, CDR2 FQNEAQ. J was trimmed by 4 bases and V by 6 bases; bases with no gene match: 10. The CDR3 loop reads CASRSSGVEADTQYF. The CDR3 bases are TGTGCCAGCAGGTCCAGCGGGGTTGAGGCAGATACGCAGTATTTT. Full variable domain (outside the CDR3, taken from reference TRBV7-8 and TRBJ2-3): GAGVSQSPRYKVAKRGQDVALRCDPISGHVSLFWYQQALGQGPEFLTYFQNEAQLDKSGLPSDRFFAERPEGSVSTLKIQRTQQEDSAVYLCASRSSGVEADTQYFGPGTRLTVL.

This clonotype was observed a single time. The chain combines TRBV10-3 with TRBJ2-5; 7 bases align to TRBD1. V lost 3 bases, J lost 5 bases, and 12 bases stayed unmatched. The germline gives CDR1 ENHRY, CDR2 SYGVKD. The CDR3 length is 16 residues. The CDR3: CAISDSRQGIGETQYF. CDR3 in DNA: TGTGCCATCAGTGACTCCCGACAGGGAATCGGGGAGACCCAGTACTTC.

This chain links TRBV25-1 with TRBJ2-5, with 9 bases that match TRBD1. The germline CDR1 and CDR2 sequences are MGHDK and SYGVNS. V shed 3 bases and J 5 bases; nucleotides not matched to a gene: 7. CDR3 length: 15 residues. CDR3 amino acids: CASSDWVGTGETQYF. CDR3 DNA sequence: TGTGCCAGCAGTGATTGGGTCGGGACAGGGGAGACCCAGTACTTC.

The chain combines TRBV7-2 with TRBJ2-5; 12 nucleotides line up with TRBD2. V was pared by 5 bases and J by 1 base, with 5 bases of the junction left unmatched. The CDR3 is made up of 16 amino acids. Germline CDR1 and CDR2: SGHTA and FQGNSA. In DNA form, the CDR3 reads TGTGCCAGCAGCCCTGGACTAGCGGGGTTCCAAGAGACCCAGTACTTC. Amino acids: CASSPGLAGFQETQYF.

There are a few counts of this clonotype. V and J are TRBV7-3 and TRBJ1-1, with no clear D. V was trimmed by 5 bases and J by 3 bases, leaving 10 bases between them. The germline V gene encodes CDR1 SGHTA and CDR2 FQGTGA. The length of the CDR3 is 13 residues. The CDR3 DNA reads as TGTGCCAGCAGCCTTAGGACTGACACTGAAGCTTTCTTT. Protein sequence: CASSLRTDTEAFF.

The chain is built from TRBV7-2 and TRBJ2-1; TRBD2 aligns across 10 bases. Germline CDR1 is SGHTA and CDR2 is FQGNSA. The CDR3 runs to 17 residues. J gave up 4 bases and V 2 bases, and 8 bases lay outside the gene matches. This CDR3 reads CASSLRTGTSVYNEQFF. The CDR3 nucleotides read TGTGCCAGCAGCTTACGTACCGGGACTAGCGTTTACAATGAGCAGTTCTTC.

The J gene is TRBJ2-1, the V gene TRBV6-2 or TRBV6-3, with D possibly TRBD1 on 6 matching bases. The CDR3 contains 15 residues. CDR1 MNHEY and CDR2 SVGEGT come from the germline V gene. Trimming left V 5 bases short and J 10 bases short, with 21 bases between. The CDR3 loop is CASSPQLTGSEEQFF. The CDR3 DNA is TGTGCCAGCAGTCCACAACTTACAGGGTCGGAAGAGCAGTTCTTC.

The chain uses TRBV20-1 and TRBJ1-2; 8 nucleotides agree with TRBD1. V gave up 0 bases and J gave up 6 bases; unmatched junction bases: 12. The CDR3 contains 16 residues. Germline V gene sequence: CDR1 DFQATT, CDR2 SNEGSKA (reference sequence). CDR3 in DNA: TGCAGTGCTAGAGAGAAGTTCAGGGGGCGCGTCGATGGCTACACCTTC. It encodes CSAREKFRGRVDGYTF.

This rearrangement joins TRBV10-2 to TRBJ1-3, with 8 bases identical to TRBD1. The CDR3 runs to 14 residues. Trimming cost V 6 bases and J 3 bases; bases outside gene matches: 4. Germline CDR1 is WSHSY and CDR2 is SAAADI. The CDR3, as DNA: TGCGCCAGCAGCAGGGGGCAAGATGGAAACACCATATATTTT. Translated: CASSRGQDGNTIYF.

This chain uses TRBV5-4 with TRBJ2-2, with TRBD1 matching over 8 bases. CDR1 is SGHNT, CDR2 YYREEE, per germline (reference sequence). Unmatched junction bases numbered 3, after V lost 2 bases and J lost 6 bases. CDR3 length: 14 residues. CDR3 bases: TGTGCCAGCAGCTTCCGACAGGGGTCCGGGGAGCTGTTTTTT. Translated: CASSFRQGSGELFF. The whole variable domain, filled in from reference TRBV5-4 and TRBJ2-2, reads ETGVTQSPTHLIKTRGQQVTLRCSSQSGHNTVSWYQQALGQGPQFIFQYYREEENGRGNFPPRFSGLQFPNYSSELNVNALELDDSALYLCASSFRQGSGELFFGEGSRLTVL.

This CDR3 is CSGRDSRSTDTQYF. CDR3 in DNA: TGCAGTGGACGGGACAGCCGTAGCACAGATACGCAGTATTTT. V and J are TRBV20-1 and TRBJ2-3; 7 bases fit TRBD1. V shed 7 bases, J shed 0 bases, and the junction held 7 bases outside the gene matches. Germline-derived CDR1 and CDR2 are DFQATT and SNEGSKA (reference sequence). This CDR3 has 14 amino acids.

This chain links TRBV11-3 with TRBJ2-7; either TRBD1 or TRBD2 may supply D (5 bases each). The CDR3 runs to 16 residues. Germline values: CDR1 SGHNT, CDR2 YENEEA. With 5 bases removed from V and 2 bases from J, the gap between germline ends came to 19 bases. The CDR3 nucleotides are TGTGCCAGCAGCCCCCCCTCAGGGACGGCAACCTACGAGCAGTACTTC. Protein product: CASSPPSGTATYEQYF.

The V gene is TRBV29-1, the J gene TRBJ2-5; no clear D. V shed 1 base and J shed 6 bases, with 12 bases lying between them. The germline gives CDR1 SQVTM, CDR2 ANQGSEA. The CDR3 is made up of 13 amino acids. For the CDR3, the DNA is TGCAGCGTTGAAGTGGCAGGTCCACAGACCCAGTACTTC. It specifies CSVEVAGPQTQYF.

This chain links TRBV19 with TRBJ1-1; D is perhaps TRBD1 (5 bases). The germline V gene has CDR1 LNHDA and CDR2 SQIVND (reference sequence). V lost 7 bases, J lost 4 bases, and 16 bases lay in between. The CDR3 has 14 residues. DNA for the CDR3: TGTGCCAGTATTGAGGGGTTCCTGGGCACTGAAGCTTTCTTT. Amino acids: CASIEGFLGTEAFF.

The table lists this clonotype with a few counts. The chain has TRBV20-1 and TRBJ1-4, with D possibly TRBD1 on 5 matching bases. Germline V gene lookup returns CDR1 DFQATT and CDR2 SNEGSKA (reference sequence). Trimming pared 6 bases from V and 3 bases from J, leaving 17 bases between. The CDR3 has 15 amino acids. Written as DNA, the CDR3 is TGCAGTGCCCCGGCAGCGTCCAGGGCTAATGAAAAACTGTTTTTT. Its translation is CSAPAASRANEKLFF.

The chain uses TRBV25-1 and TRBJ2-6; D unresolved. Trimming removed 7 bases at V and 2 bases at J, with 3 bases between. The CDR3 is 12 residues long. Germline values: CDR1 MGHDK, CDR2 SYGVNS. The chain's CDR3 is CASTAGANVLTF. In DNA form, the CDR3 reads TGTGCCAGCACAGCTGGGGCCAACGTCCTGACTTTC.

V usage is TRBV5-5 and J usage is TRBJ1-1, with D possibly being TRBD1 (5 bases). CDR3 length equals 14 residues. V was cut by 4 bases and J by 9 bases, with 19 bases left in between. Germline V CDR1 and CDR2: SGHKS, YYEKEE (reference sequence). The CDR3 nucleotides are TGTGCCAGCAGCCAATTGGTTTGGGGGGTTCAAGCTTTCTTT. Residues: CASSQLVWGVQAFF.

The chain carries TRBV29-1 and TRBJ1-2; maybe TRBD1 (6 bases). V dropped 5 bases and J dropped 8 bases, with 15 bases sitting between them. This CDR3 comprises 12 residues. Germline V gives CDR1 SQVTM, CDR2 ANQGSEA. The CDR3 nucleotides are TGCAGCGTTCCCGGGAGGGGGTACGGCTACACCTTC. This sequence encodes CSVPGRGYGYTF.